The clone carrying this T cell receptor beta chain has a count of ten or more. Antigen unknown. This sample is drawn from a study of T-cell reconstitution after alpha-beta-depleted transplantation in children. Unique molecular identifiers featured in how the TCRbeta library was prepared. TCRdb reprocessed the PCR reads with MiXCR, giving one entry per CDR3 protein. Of fewer than 350,000 distinct CDR3 sequences listed, over 7.5% are singletons. Study outcomes and limitations: Once a year had passed after transplant, T-cell counts and diversity came mostly from newly produced T cells. Several patients had high TCRbeta diversity at day 60; it came from surviving recipient T cells and thymic progenitors. In patients about two months after transplant, alpha-beta T cells reportedly arose from several hundred expanded graft clones.

CDR3 length: 16 residues. Germline values: CDR1 MDHEN, CDR2 SYDVKM. Losses at the gene ends were 3 bases for V and 5 bases for J; bases not matched to a gene: 6. The TCR sequence derives from a female patient aged 2 to 10 who had a stem cell transplant for Fanconi anemia, so the T cells may come from the graft donor. Sample: peripheral blood, taken 360 days after TCRalphabeta/CD19-depleted stem cell transplant. The rearrangement joins TRBV28 to TRBJ2-1; 11 bases line up with TRBD2. The CDR3 region has the DNA TGTGCCAGCAGTTTCCTTAGCGGGAGGGATAACAATGAGCAGTTCTTC. Its translation is CASSFLSGRDNNEQFF.